This entry describes one T cell receptor beta chain. The data stem from a study of CD8 T cells in Susac syndrome. Random hexamers were used to reverse transcribe an amount of about 0.45 to 1 ug RNA. TCRdb reanalysed the immunoSEQ multiplex PCR reads using MiXCR and keeps one entry per CDR3 protein. This table holds around 80,000 distinct CDR3 sequences, around 96% found once. The germline CDR1 and CDR2 sequences are SGHDN and FVKESK. Trimming removed 4 bases from V and 2 bases from J; junction bases left unmatched: 4. This CDR3 contains 15 residues. This receptor was obtained from a human donor with Susac syndrome. This chain uses TRBV14 with TRBJ2-7; TRBD1 matches 11 bases. The sequenced sample consisted of CD8+ T cells from PBMCs. Written as DNA, the CDR3 is TGTGCCAGCAGCCCCCGGGACAGGGGGACCTACGAGCAGTACGTC. The encoded protein is CASSPRDRGTYEQYV.